The entry below describes one TCR beta chain. Its target is not known. Template switching introduced a universal primer site, and the cDNA bore unique molecular identifiers. MiXCR, run by TCRdb on the 5' RACE reads, gives a single entry per CDR3 protein. The sample has some 690,000 distinct CDR3 sequences, approximately 21% seen once; the top ten hold roughly 4%. The data originate from a study of identical twins. General study results and limits: Abundant cord blood beta clonotypes carried fewer insertions; memory repertoires showed none. The authors noted that invariant MAIT and iNKT cells could partly confound zero-insertion analyses.

These data also formed part of another study, on T cells expressing NK-cell markers. That work adds: The study sequenced eight donors, seven HCMV-seropositive and one seronegative.

The sequence was obtained from a young woman in good health. Sequenced material: PBMCs.

The chain's CDR3 is CATGQGNEKLFF. DNA for the CDR3: TGCGCCACGGGACAGGGCAATGAAAAACTGTTTTTT. The chain is built from TRBV10-2 and TRBJ1-4; 9 bases align to TRBD1. The V segment lost 10 bases and the J segment 5 bases; nucleotides outside the gene matches: 2. Germline CDR1 is WSHSY and CDR2 is SAAADI. This CDR3 spans 12 amino acids.